Listed here are 14 T cell receptor beta chains from one sample, sequenced in a study of shared clonotypes between healthy human individuals. Data came from immunoSEQ multiplex PCR; TCRdb stores just in-frame clones and leaves some out. The sample contains about 2,200,000 clones, about 92% of which appear only once. Cells designated naive CD8 were CD45RO-negative and were positively selected for CCR7, with terminally differentiated effector memory CD45RA+ cells excluded. The sample taken for sequencing was naive CD8+ T cells from PBMCs. These receptors originate from a man between 18 and 35 years old in good health. Some clones in this sample may be carry-over from other donors' samples.

V usage is TRBV9 and J usage is TRBJ1-3; D not certain. V was shortened by 4 bases and J by 0 bases, with 8 bases between the two germline ends. CDR1 and CDR2 (germline): SGDLS, YYNGEE. CDR3 size: 14 residues. CDR3 DNA sequence: TGTGCCAGCAGCCCTACAAGCTCTGGAAACACCATATATTTT. Residues: CASSPTSSGNTIYF.

The chain has TRBV10-2 and TRBJ1-5; the D gene is possibly TRBD1 (5 bases). In germline, CDR1 is WSHSY, CDR2 SAAADI. The ends were cut back, 2 bases at V and 8 bases at J, with 10 bases in the middle. The CDR3 is 13 residues long. In nucleotides, the CDR3 is TGCGCCAGCAGTGAGAACAGGCTTGAGCCCCAGCATTTT. Protein: CASSENRLEPQHF.

The CDR3: CASSSWGGSYEDTQYF. The CDR3 DNA follows: TGTGCCAGCAGCTCCTGGGGGGGGAGTTACGAAGATACGCAGTATTTT. The chain joins TRBV13 to TRBJ2-3; 7 bases line up with TRBD2. Germline V gene sequence: CDR1 PRHDT, CDR2 FYEKMQ (reference sequence). The CDR3 totals 16 residues. Germline trimming cut 4 bases from V and 5 bases from J; bases unmatched to any gene: 12.

On this clone: Other DNA sequences in the sample encode the same CDR3. The V and J genes are TRBV4-3 and TRBJ2-5, with 10 bases matching TRBD2. With 4 bases clipped from V and 4 bases from J, the junction kept 6 bases outside the gene matches. The CDR3 covers 15 residues. Germline CDR1 is LGHNA and CDR2 is YSLEER. This CDR3 reads CASSPGLAGAETQYF. CDR3 sequence (DNA): TGCGCCAGCAGCCCCGGGCTAGCGGGAGCAGAGACCCAGTACTTC.

This chain uses TRBV21-1 with TRBJ2-7; TRBD2, the D gene given by the table, was not confirmed from the DNA. TRBV21-1 is given as a pseudogene. There are 12 residues in the CDR3. The DNA for the CDR3 is TGTGCCAGTAAGCTGATGGTCTACGAGCAGTACTTC. It translates to CASKLMVYEQYF.

The chain links TRBV7-9 to TRBJ2-5, with D unclear. The germline CDR1 and CDR2 sequences are SEHNR and FQNEAQ (reference sequence). Deletions cut 8 bases from V and 0 bases from J, with 7 bases between. The CDR3 runs to 12 residues. The CDR3 is CASQWNQETQYF. As DNA, the CDR3 is TGTGCCAGCCAGTGGAACCAAGAGACCCAGTACTTC.

J is TRBJ2-1 and V is TRBV9, with D maybe TRBD2 (5 bases). The germline gives CDR1 SGDLS, CDR2 YYNGEE. The V and J ends lost 4 bases and 4 bases respectively, with 12 bases between them. This CDR3 has 14 residues. The CDR3 protein is CASSRVAYYNEQFF. CDR3 in DNA: TGTGCCAGCAGCAGGGTAGCGTATTACAATGAGCAGTTCTTC. Full variable domain (outside the CDR3, taken from reference TRBV9 and TRBJ2-1): DSGVTQTPKHLITATGQRVTLRCSPRSGDLSVYWYQQSLDQGLQFLIQYYNGEERAKGNILERFSAQQFPDLHSELNLSSLELGDSALYFCASSRVAYYNEQFFGPGTRLTVL.

V gene TRBV25-1 combines with J gene TRBJ1-5, with D possibly being TRBD1 (5 bases). V was cut by 6 bases and J by 0 bases, with 18 bases left in between. The germline CDR1 and CDR2 sequences are MGHDK and SYGVNS. This CDR3 contains 17 residues. The CDR3 bases are TGTGCCAGCAGCTCGGGACCGCTCGAGAATAGCAATCAGCCCCAGCATTTT. This codes for CASSSGPLENSNQPQHF. Full variable domain (remainder filled in from reference TRBV25-1 and TRBJ1-5): EADIYQTPRYLVIGTGKKITLECSQTMGHDKMYWYQQDPGMELHLIHYSYGVNSTEKGDLSSESTVSRIRTEHFPLTLESARPSHTSQYLCASSSGPLENSNQPQHFGDGTRLSIL.

The rearrangement joins TRBV11-2 to TRBJ2-7; unclear D gene. V shed 5 bases and J shed 3 bases, with 14 bases lying between them. The CDR3 contains 14 residues. Per the germline V gene, CDR1 is SGHAT and CDR2 is FQNNGV. CDR3 protein: CASSPPLQDYEQYF. The CDR3 DNA reads as TGTGCCAGCAGCCCCCCTCTCCAGGACTACGAGCAGTACTTC.

This sequence joins TRBV2 and TRBJ2-4; possibly TRBD2 for D (6 bases). The ends were cut back, 6 bases at V and 1 base at J, with 13 bases in the middle. Per germline, CDR1 SNHLY and CDR2 FYNNEI. CDR3 size: 15 residues. The CDR3 DNA follows: TGTGCCAGCAGCCCTTCGGGGGTGGCCAAAAACATTCAGTACTTC. This sequence encodes CASSPSGVAKNIQYF.

CDR3 nucleotides: TGTGCCACCCGACTAGCCGGGGAGCTGTTTTTT. Its translation is CATRLAGELFF. The V and J genes are TRBV15 and TRBJ2-2; a possible D gene is TRBD2 (6 bases). V was clipped by 8 bases and J by 6 bases, with 7 bases between them. Germline CDR1 LNHNV, CDR2 YYDKDF (reference sequence). The CDR3 sequence is 11 residues long.

The V and J genes are TRBV4-2 and TRBJ2-7; TRBD2 agrees at 7 bases. CDR1 is LGHNA and CDR2 is YNFKEQ in the germline V gene. V shed 3 bases and J 7 bases; nucleotides not matched to a gene: 9. The CDR3 contains 14 residues. CDR3 in amino acids: CASSQRLAEGEQYF. CDR3 nucleotide sequence: TGTGCCAGCAGCCAGCGTCTAGCGGAGGGGGAGCAGTACTTC.

To note about this clone: Other DNA sequences in the same sample also yield this CDR3. This rearrangement joins TRBV7-9 to TRBJ2-7, with D possibly TRBD1 on 6 matching bases. The CDR3 sequence is 12 residues long. Germline CDR1 is SEHNR and CDR2 is FQNEAQ (reference sequence). V dropped 1 base and J dropped 6 bases, with 7 bases sitting between them. CDR3 sequence: CASSLGGGEQYF. In nucleotides, the CDR3 is TGTGCCAGCAGCTTAGGAGGGGGCGAGCAGTACTTC.

The chain recombines TRBV2 with TRBJ2-4; D might be TRBD1 (5 bases). CDR1 is SNHLY, CDR2 FYNNEI, per germline. V lost 4 bases and J 0 bases, leaving 13 bases between the germline ends. The CDR3 is 16 amino acids. The CDR3 region is CASSGRTQLAKNIQYF. The CDR3 DNA reads as TGTGCCAGCAGTGGTAGGACACAATTAGCCAAAAACATTCAGTACTTC.